The 23 T cell receptor beta chains below were found in one sample sequenced in a study of T cell responses to AZD1222 COVID-19 vaccine. The data were produced by immunoSEQ multiplex PCR, yet TCRdb's version contains in-frame clones alone and is incomplete. Of about 97,000 clones listed, roughly 90% were seen once; the top ten hold about 2.5%. The sequenced sample was peripheral blood, obtained on day 0 of AZD1222 vaccination. These receptors all stem from an adult in good health.

This clone was observed a few times. This chain links TRBV4-3 with TRBJ1-1; D gene uncertain. Germline lookup yields CDR1 LGHNA and CDR2 YSLEER. Trimming stripped 0 bases from V and 4 bases from J, with 15 bases between. CDR3 length: 16 amino acids. The CDR3 here is CASSQEWARVGTEAFF. The CDR3 nucleotides are TGCGCCAGCAGCCAAGAATGGGCCCGCGTTGGCACTGAAGCTTTCTTT.

The chain employs TRBV6-6 and TRBJ1-1; D is unresolved. The CDR3 consists of 13 residues. CDR1 MNHNY and CDR2 SVGAGI come from the germline V gene (reference sequence). The V and J ends lost 2 bases and 1 base respectively, with 5 bases between them. The CDR3 DNA reads as TGTGCCAGCAGTTACAGACCGAACACTGAAGCTTTCTTT. Translated, it gives CASSYRPNTEAFF.

This clone was observed once. V and J are TRBV19 and TRBJ1-2; 8 nucleotides agree with TRBD1. This CDR3 is 14 amino acids long. V shed 3 bases and J 6 bases; nucleotides not matched to a gene: 6. CDR1 and CDR2 from the germline V gene are LNHDA and SQIVND (reference sequence). The CDR3 nucleotides are TGTGCCAGTAGTATTCAGGGGGCGTACGATGGCTACACCTTC. Its translation is CASSIQGAYDGYTF.

The rearrangement links TRBV7-2 to TRBJ2-7; D unresolved. V lost 0 bases to trimming and J lost 3 bases, with 12 bases between them. CDR3 length equals 15 residues. The germline V gene encodes CDR1 SGHTA and CDR2 FQGNSA. This chain's CDR3 is CASSLARQADYEQYF. The CDR3 nucleotides read TGTGCCAGCAGCTTAGCGCGTCAGGCGGACTACGAGCAGTACTTC.

V gene TRBV9 combines with J gene TRBJ1-3; TRBD1 aligns across 7 bases. V trimming: 1 base; J trimming: 0 bases; junction bases outside the gene matches: 4. The CDR3 extends over 16 amino acids. Germline loops: CDR1 SGDLS, CDR2 YYNGEE. The DNA of the CDR3 is TGTGCCAGCAGCGTAACAGGGGTCTACTCTGGAAACACCATATATTTT. This translates into CASSVTGVYSGNTIYF.

V usage is TRBV7-9 and J usage is TRBJ2-6; D tentatively fits TRBD1 or TRBD2 (6 bases each). The CDR3 totals 17 residues. Germline CDR1 is SEHNR and CDR2 is FQNEAQ (reference sequence). Trimming removed 2 bases from V and 1 base from J, with 12 bases in between. CDR3 DNA sequence: TGTGCCAGCAGCTTATGGAAGGGGGGTTCTGGGGCCAACGTCCTGACTTTC. This translates into CASSLWKGGSGANVLTF. The full variable domain, its missing parts supplied by reference TRBV7-9 and TRBJ2-6, is DTGVSQNPRHKITKRGQNVTFRCDPISEHNRLYWYRQTLGQGPEFLTYFQNEAQLEKSRLLSDRFSAERPKGSFSTLEIQRTEQGDSAMYLCASSLWKGGSGANVLTFGAGSRLTVL.

The genes are TRBV3-1 (or the pseudogene TRBV3-2) and TRBJ1-3, with TRBD1 matching over 10 bases. V dropped 4 bases and J dropped 0; count of bases not matched to a gene: 18. This CDR3 region has 21 residues. Germline V gene lookup returns CDR1 LGHDT and CDR2 YNNKEL (reference sequence). CDR3 in amino acids: CASSPKLWDRGSGSSGNTIYF. The CDR3, as DNA: TGTGCCAGCAGCCCTAAACTGTGGGACAGGGGTTCTGGGAGCTCTGGAAACACCATATATTTT.

The rearrangement uses TRBV19 and TRBJ2-6; TRBD1 might be the D (6 bases). Trimming took 9 bases from V and 0 from J, leaving 24 bases between them. Germline V gene sequence: CDR1 LNHDA, CDR2 SQIVND (reference sequence). The length of the CDR3 is 19 residues. This chain's CDR3 is CASQPTGNNRYSGANVLTF. The CDR3 DNA reads TGTGCCAGCCAACCTACAGGGAATAACAGGTACTCTGGGGCCAACGTCCTGACTTTC.

CDR3 bases: TGTGCCATCAGTGAGTGGACAGGTCAGGGCACTGAAGCTTTCTTT. This sequence encodes CAISEWTGQGTEAFF. The chain joins TRBV10-3 to TRBJ1-1; 7 nucleotides line up with TRBD1. The CDR3 loop spans 15 amino acids. The germline CDR1 and CDR2 sequences are ENHRY and SYGVKD. The J segment lost 4 bases and the V segment lost 1 base, leaving 6 bases of the junction unmatched.

This clone is a singleton in its sample. The chain couples TRBV11-2 to TRBJ2-1, with D possibly TRBD2 on 6 matching bases. The germline CDR1 and CDR2 sequences are SGHAT and FQNNGV. CDR3 length equals 14 residues. Trimming pared 0 bases from V and 9 bases from J, leaving 12 bases between. CDR3 nucleotides: TGTGCCAGCAGCTTAGAGGGGGGAGAGGGTGAGCAGTTCTTC. Translating it yields CASSLEGGEGEQFF.

The CDR3 is CATSRGVSGNTIYF. The CDR3, as DNA: TGTGCCACCAGCAGAGGAGTCTCTGGAAACACCATATATTTT. The gene calls are TRBV15 and TRBJ1-3; D call uncertain. V was pared by 1 base and J by 0 bases, with 4 bases between. Germline loops: CDR1 LNHNV, CDR2 YYDKDF (reference sequence). This CDR3 comprises 14 residues.

The chain is built from TRBV18 and TRBJ2-3; D is ambiguous. Germline assignment: CDR1 KGHSH and CDR2 LQKENI. The ends were cut back, 3 bases at V and 2 bases at J, with 6 bases in the middle. This CDR3 is 13 amino acids long. The CDR3 sequence is CASSPPTTDTQYF. The CDR3 DNA reads as TGTGCCAGCTCACCTCCCACCACAGATACGCAGTATTTT.

This chain connects TRBV29-1 to TRBJ2-5; D might be TRBD1 (6 bases). Trimming removed 5 bases from V and 2 bases from J, with 12 bases in between. Germline V gives CDR1 SQVTM, CDR2 ANQGSEA. The CDR3 runs 13 residues. In DNA, the CDR3 is TGCAGCGTTCAACCCAGGGGTCAAGAGACCCAGTACTTC. It encodes CSVQPRGQETQYF.

The chain recombines TRBV14 with TRBJ1-2; no definite D call. The CDR3 extends over 14 amino acids. Germline V lookup: CDR1 SGHDN, CDR2 FVKESK. The V end lost 1 base, the J end lost 4 bases, and 10 bases lay between the germline ends. The CDR3 is CASSQVASSYGYTF. CDR3 sequence (DNA): TGTGCCAGCAGCCAAGTGGCCAGTTCCTATGGCTACACCTTC.

J is TRBJ1-6 and V is TRBV6-5, with TRBD1 matching 7 bases. The junction had 8 bases not matched to a gene; V was cut back by 6 bases and J by 9 bases. Germline V gives CDR1 MNHEY, CDR2 SVGAGI. CDR3 length equals 14 residues. The CDR3 is CASRDTGVGSPLHF. The CDR3 DNA is TGTGCCAGCAGGGATACAGGGGTTGGTTCACCCCTCCACTTT.

The CDR3 is CASSLGQGSTGELFF. The DNA for the CDR3 is TGCGCCAGCAGCCTCGGACAGGGTAGCACCGGGGAGCTGTTTTTT. J is TRBJ2-2 and V is TRBV4-3; 8 bases agree with TRBD1. The CDR3 loop spans 15 amino acids. The trim removed 4 bases at V and 4 bases at J, leaving 5 bases unmatched. In germline, CDR1 is LGHNA, CDR2 YSLEER.

The chain couples TRBV5-6 to TRBJ1-2; the D gene is possibly TRBD1 (5 bases). This CDR3 region has 14 residues. V shed 0 bases and J shed 6 bases, with 12 bases lying between them. CDR1 is SGHDT, CDR2 YYEEEE, per germline. CDR3 sequence: CASSLGAGRNGYTF. CDR3 nucleotide sequence: TGTGCCAGCAGCTTGGGGGCGGGGCGGAATGGCTACACCTTC.

The J gene is TRBJ2-1, the V gene TRBV5-1; TRBD2 matches at 10 bases. CDR3 length: 15 amino acids. V shed 4 bases and J 4 bases; nucleotides not matched to a gene: 5. CDR1 SGHRS and CDR2 YFSETQ come from the germline V gene. CDR3 DNA sequence: TGCGCCAGCAGCATAAGCGGGGGGGAATACAATGAGCAGTTCTTC. Its protein product is CASSISGGEYNEQFF. Variable domain in full (rest from reference TRBV5-1 and TRBJ2-1): KAGVTQTPRYLIKTRGQQVTLSCSPISGHRSVSWYQQTPGQGLQFLFEYFSETQRNKGNFPGRFSGRQFSNSRSEMNVSTLELGDSALYLCASSISGGEYNEQFFGPGTRLTVL.

The genes are TRBV7-9 and TRBJ1-4, with unresolved D. The V end lost 3 bases, the J end lost 5 bases, and 10 bases lay between the germline ends. The V gene's germline CDR1 is SEHNR and CDR2 FQNEAQ (reference sequence). This CDR3 is built from 14 residues. CDR3 nucleotides: TGTGCCAGCAGCTTGGGGATAGGGAATGAAAAACTGTTTTTT. Protein sequence: CASSLGIGNEKLFF. Filled out from reference TRBV7-9 and TRBJ1-4, the complete variable domain reads DTGVSQNPRHKITKRGQNVTFRCDPISEHNRLYWYRQTLGQGPEFLTYFQNEAQLEKSRLLSDRFSAERPKGSFSTLEIQRTEQGDSAMYLCASSLGIGNEKLFFGSGTQLSVL.

The gene calls are TRBV2 and TRBJ2-5; D possibly matches TRBD1 or TRBD2 (5 bases each). This CDR3 contains 13 residues. The germline V and J ends were trimmed by 8 bases and 0 bases, with 10 bases remaining between them. Germline CDR1 is SNHLY and CDR2 is FYNNEI. CDR3 coding DNA: TGTGCCAGCGGGGGAGTATACCAAGAGACCCAGTACTTC. This encodes CASGGVYQETQYF.

The chain is built from TRBV18 and TRBJ2-3, with TRBD1 matching over 10 bases. CDR3 length equals 16 residues. V dropped 3 bases and J dropped 4; count of bases not matched to a gene: 7. Germline lookup yields CDR1 KGHSH and CDR2 LQKENI. CDR3 residues: CASSPFGQGVSDTQYF. In DNA form, the CDR3 reads TGTGCCAGCTCACCCTTCGGACAGGGGGTGTCAGATACGCAGTATTTT.

The chain has TRBV28 and TRBJ2-7, with 9 bases that match TRBD1. There are 16 residues in the CDR3. Germline CDR1 and CDR2: MDHEN and SYDVKM. J was trimmed by 0 bases and V by 6 bases; bases with no gene match: 9. The CDR3 DNA sequence: TGTGCCAGCAGACAAACCGGGACAGGGAGCTCCTACGAGCAGTACTTC. Protein: CASRQTGTGSSYEQYF.

The V gene is TRBV2, the J gene TRBJ1-3, with 10 nucleotides matching TRBD1. The CDR3 loop spans 16 amino acids. The J segment lost 2 bases and the V segment lost 7 bases, leaving 8 bases of the junction unmatched. Germline loops: CDR1 SNHLY, CDR2 FYNNEI. Here the CDR3 reads CASTGPGQGTGNTIYF. CDR3 bases: TGTGCCAGCACAGGTCCGGGACAGGGGACTGGAAACACCATATATTTT.